The 10 T cell receptor beta chains below come from one sample, sequenced in a study of response to subunit inactivated influenza vaccine. TCRdb analysed the RT-PCR reads with MiXCR anew, one entry per CDR3 protein. The sample carries 150,000 to 200,000 distinct CDR3 sequences, approximately 10% recorded once. The sequenced sample was non-naive T cells sorted from PBMCs, obtained roughly 47 days after vaccination. The receptor set was obtained from a man aged 50 to 60 who received an inactivated influenza vaccine.

This chain joins TRBV12-3 or TRBV12-4 and TRBJ2-1, with D perhaps TRBD2 (6 bases). This CDR3 region has 14 residues. The V end lost 3 bases, the J end lost 8 bases, and 14 bases lay between the germline ends. The CDR3 DNA sequence: TGTGCCAGCAGTTTCTTGCGCGGGGAGGATGAGCAGTTCTTC. This gives the protein CASSFLRGEDEQFF.

This chain connects TRBV18 to TRBJ2-3; no clear D. Germline V lookup: CDR1 KGHSH, CDR2 LQKENI. The CDR3 is made up of 13 amino acids. V was clipped by 7 bases and J by 6 bases, with 14 bases between them. DNA for the CDR3: TGTGCCAGCTTAGGTGGATTGTTTGATACGCAGTATTTT. It is translated as CASLGGLFDTQYF.

CDR3 bases: TGTGCCAGCAGCCAGGGACCTACCATATATTTT. Protein: CASSQGPTIYF. This sequence joins TRBV7-8 and TRBJ1-3; D is possibly TRBD1 (5 bases). Germline CDR1 reads SGHVS; CDR2 reads FQNEAQ. The CDR3 runs to 11 residues. The V gene lost 5 bases and the J gene lost 10 bases, with 9 bases spanning the gap.

This clonotype was seen only a few times. The chain is built from TRBV6-2 or TRBV6-3 and TRBJ1-1, with TRBD1 as a possible D gene (5 bases). Germline V gene lookup returns CDR1 MNHEY and CDR2 SVGEGT. Trimming cost V 5 bases and J 7 bases, with 17 bases left between them. This CDR3 is built from 14 residues. CDR3 amino acids: CASSPTWGFGEAFF. Written as DNA, the CDR3 is TGTGCCAGCAGTCCAACGTGGGGGTTCGGTGAAGCTTTCTTT.

This clonotype was counted only a few times. This chain joins TRBV10-3 and TRBJ2-3; a weak D match, TRBD2 (6 bases). V was clipped by 3 bases and J by 3 bases, with 19 bases between them. The germline gives CDR1 ENHRY, CDR2 SYGVKD. The CDR3 sequence is 17 residues long. This CDR3 is CAISDNLQGGRTDTQYF. The CDR3 region has the DNA TGTGCCATCAGTGATAACCTTCAGGGAGGAAGGACAGATACGCAGTATTTT.

The V gene is TRBV28, the J gene TRBJ2-3; 8 bases align to TRBD1. V shed 5 bases and J 1 base; nucleotides not matched to a gene: 5. This CDR3 is 15 amino acids long. The germline gives CDR1 MDHEN, CDR2 SYDVKM. CDR3 nucleotides: TGTGCCAGCAGTCGCCGGACAGGGCGCACAGATACGCAGTATTTT. As protein: CASSRRTGRTDTQYF. Drawing the rest from reference TRBV28 and TRBJ2-3, the complete variable domain is DVKVTQSSRYLVKRTGEKVFLECVQDMDHENMFWYRQDPGLGLRLIYFSYDVKMKEKGDIPEGYSVSREKKERFSLILESASTNQTSMYLCASSRRTGRTDTQYFGPGTRLTVL.

Only a few counts were recorded for this clonotype. The chain links TRBV29-1 to TRBJ2-2, with a possible D match to TRBD2 (7 bases). There are 13 residues in the CDR3. The V gene's germline CDR1 is SQVTM and CDR2 ANQGSEA. V gave up 3 bases and J gave up 5 bases, with 10 bases separating them. The CDR3 here is CSVDRGGTGELFF. In nucleotides, the CDR3 is TGCAGCGTTGACAGGGGAGGGACCGGGGAGCTGTTTTTT.

The chain recombines TRBV20-1 with TRBJ2-7, with 11 positions matching TRBD2. There are 16 residues in the CDR3. V was pared by 0 bases and J by 1 base, with 5 bases of the junction left unmatched. CDR1 and CDR2 from the germline V gene are DFQATT and SNEGSKA (reference sequence). The chain's CDR3 is CSARDVTSGSSYEQYF. CDR3 coding DNA: TGCAGTGCTAGAGATGTTACTAGCGGGAGTTCCTACGAGCAGTACTTC.

This clonotype was seen a few times. The CDR3 DNA is TGTGCCACCAGTGAGGGGGTTAGTTACGAGCAGTACTTC. Its protein is CATSEGVSYEQYF. This chain uses TRBV24-1 with TRBJ2-7; the D gene could be TRBD1 or TRBD2 (5 bases each). The CDR3 runs 13 residues. Trimming removed 4 bases at V and 4 bases at J, with 10 bases between. Germline loops: CDR1 KGHDR, CDR2 SFDVKD.

This clonotype was seen at least ten times. The J gene is TRBJ1-3, the V gene TRBV4-1; no firm D call. The germline V gene encodes CDR1 MGHRA and CDR2 YSYEKL. CDR3 length: 15 amino acids. The V end lost 6 bases, the J end lost 4 bases, and 16 bases lay between the germline ends. Here the CDR3 reads CASSLTGLKGNTIYF. The CDR3 DNA is TGCGCCAGCAGTTTAACGGGGTTAAAAGGAAACACCATATATTTT.